This T cell receptor beta chain appears in the sequencing data of a study of vaccination effects on CD4 cells after COVID-19. As for the study in general: Samples were given by two convalescent patients 16 days and one week before vaccination.

TCRdb's copy holds only in-frame clones and misses some; the assay was immunoSEQ multiplex PCR. This sample has about 66,000 clones; approximately 72% occur once, and the top ten carry roughly 23%. Investigators separated out CD4+ T cells once 9 to 11 days of culture had passed. Days 3 and 7 saw half the medium replaced with IL-2 medium. Details on this clone: What it binds is unknown.

Study outcomes and limitations: Convalescent post-vaccine spike-reactive clones were mostly newly vaccine-induced.

The CDR3 is 17 residues long. Germline CDR1 reads SGHAT; CDR2 reads FQNNGV. Trimming pared 1 base from V and 10 bases from J, leaving 23 bases between. Material: CD4+ T cells from PBMCs cultured without peptide, obtained before COVID-19 vaccination. The TCR sequence derives from a human donor who had a prior SARS-CoV-2 infection. The chain carries TRBV11-2 and TRBJ2-1, with TRBD2 as a possible D gene (6 bases). Here the CDR3 reads CASSLGWGAEGWDEQFF. The CDR3, as DNA: TGTGCCAGCAGCTTAGGGTGGGGAGCGGAGGGTTGGGACGAGCAGTTCTTC.